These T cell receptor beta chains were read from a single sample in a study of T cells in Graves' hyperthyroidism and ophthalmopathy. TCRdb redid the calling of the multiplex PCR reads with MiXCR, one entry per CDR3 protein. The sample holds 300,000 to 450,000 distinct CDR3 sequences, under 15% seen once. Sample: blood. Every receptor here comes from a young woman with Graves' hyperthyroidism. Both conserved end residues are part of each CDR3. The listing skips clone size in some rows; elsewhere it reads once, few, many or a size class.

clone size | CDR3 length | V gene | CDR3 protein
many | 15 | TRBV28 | CAITPGVSGANVLTF
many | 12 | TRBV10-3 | CAISNDNQPQHF
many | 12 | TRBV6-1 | CASSGLDQPQHF
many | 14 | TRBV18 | CASSPTTGNTEAFF
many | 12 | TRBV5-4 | CASRGDRDEQYF
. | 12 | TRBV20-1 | CSATADRNIQYF
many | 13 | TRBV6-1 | CASSEPWYYGYTF
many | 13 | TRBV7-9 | CASRSDMNTEAFF
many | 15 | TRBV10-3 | CAISASGTEAHEQYF
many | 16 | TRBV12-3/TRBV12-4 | CASSYRLAGLGETQYF
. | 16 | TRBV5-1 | CASSPTRGTLNTEAFF
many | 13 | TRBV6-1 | CASTVGTTYEQYF
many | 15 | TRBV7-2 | CASSLGPGPTYEQYF
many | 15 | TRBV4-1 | CASSQDAGLGQPQHF
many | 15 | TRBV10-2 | CASSRDLLSSYEQYF
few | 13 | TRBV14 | CASSQVGGYGYTF
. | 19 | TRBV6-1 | CASRYRVGRRATNTGELFF
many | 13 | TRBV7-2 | CASSFLHGETQYF
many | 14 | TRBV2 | CASKYSGDTDTQYF
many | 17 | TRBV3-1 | CASSQDEIAGATDTQYF
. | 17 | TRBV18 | CASSPGPDRGSNQPQHF
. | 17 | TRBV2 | CASRRTRFDRGTEKLFF
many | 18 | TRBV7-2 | CASSPYRGAGRTQETQYF
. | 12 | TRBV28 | CASRQVATEAFF
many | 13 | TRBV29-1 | CSVPTPSSTGAFF
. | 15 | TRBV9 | CASSAERGVYNEQFF
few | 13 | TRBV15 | CATEESGKYEQYF
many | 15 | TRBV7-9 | CASSFGPDSPYIQYF
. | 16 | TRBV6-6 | CASSYSIGAASHEQYF
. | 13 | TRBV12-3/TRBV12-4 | CASSYNPGAEAFF
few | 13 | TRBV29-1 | CGVYGQGQETQYF
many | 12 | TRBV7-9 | CASSATGLEQYF
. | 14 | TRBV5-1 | CASSSGKGAGEQFF
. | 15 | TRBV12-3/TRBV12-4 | CASSLRAGDTGELFF
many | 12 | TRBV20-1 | CSARVGSNEQFF
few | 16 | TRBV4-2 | CASSQIPGQTHNEQFF
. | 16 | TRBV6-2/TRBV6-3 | CAGYGLAVLNTGELFF